The subject of this entry is one TCR beta chain. This clonotype was seen once. Its specific antigen is unknown. Per-nucleotide qualities are absent, and no much larger clonotype sits a single base away. One read provides weak support. This sample was included in a study of T cell repertoires in cytomegalovirus infection (dated by TCRdb to 2018 to 2020). About the investigation overall: Peptide stimulations targeted recently identified HLA-C-restricted CMV epitopes, whose presentation resists viral immunomodulation, together with well-studied HLA-B-restricted epitopes. Donor HLA type was relevant to the analysis, as public TCR beta signatures indicated carriage of CMV infection together with the matching HLA type. General conclusions and limits of the study: The ex vivo response was dominated by HLA-C-restricted CMV-specific TCR beta clonotypes, which also provided the single most frequent clonotype in two of eight donors. Carriers of CMV infection plus the relevant HLA type were discriminated by the cumulative frequency of public TCR beta family members in the study cohort and in an independent approximately 350-donor cohort.

TCRdb names Illumina HiSeq 1500 as the instrument used. TCRdb redid the processing of the public reads, applying fastp at Q25 and MiXCR, and retained in-frame beta chains. Rows are unified per CDR3 protein, each entry keeping the most common DNA and genes. In all, the sample holds approximately 1,000,000 distinct CDR3 sequences, and approximately 30% of those were seen once. 13% of the sample is held by the ten biggest clonotypes. The junction shows trimming of 6 bases on V and 0 bases on J, and the gene matches do not reach 1 base of it. As encoded in the germline V gene (reference sequence), CDR1 is MNHNY while CDR2 is SVGAGI. From cysteine to phenylalanine, the CDR3 is 15 amino acids long. Left in the record is the CDR3 DNA by itself, 45 bases read in frame from the first base. The meaning of the sample's treatment or condition label: in vitro stimulation with specific CMV peptide epitopes to enrich CMV-specific T cells.

The rearrangement joined TRBV6-6 to TRBJ1-5; 11 of the junction bases match TRBD1. The clonotype comes from a human donor in good health (CMV status not recorded). Some clones in this sample may be carry-over from other donors' samples. The starting material was cultured CD8+ T cells from PBMCs, obtained from culture after CMV antigen stimulation. Here the CDR3 is given as CASRGTGGSNQPQHF. The bases read TGTGCCAGCAGAGGGACAGGGGGTAGCAATCAGCCCCAGCATTTT.